The source of this TCR beta chain is a study of radiotherapy plus CTLA-4 blockade in lung cancer. General observations from the study: Early clonal dynamics of blood T cells, together with interferon-beta, were reported as the best response predictor.

Focal radiation was given together with CTLA-4 blockade (ipilimumab) to patients with chemo-refractory metastatic non-small-cell lung cancer. V lost 5 bases and J lost 0, with 15 bases in between. The CDR3 runs to 16 residues. Per the germline V gene, CDR1 is LNHDA and CDR2 is SQIVND (reference sequence). As for this clone: Its antigen is unknown.

The table came from immunoSEQ multiplex PCR; TCRdb's copy has only in-frame clones and leaves some out. The table has roughly 66,000 clones, over 75% seen once. The sequenced sample was peripheral blood, obtained from a patient treated with radiotherapy plus ipilimumab. The clonotype originates from a human donor with non-small cell lung cancer who had a partial response to radiotherapy plus ipilimumab. This chain joins TRBV19 and TRBJ2-3, with D maybe TRBD2 (5 bases). The CDR3 DNA sequence: TGTGCCAGTAGTCCCCGTGGGCGGGTAAGCACAGATACGCAGTATTTT. Encoded protein: CASSPRGRVSTDTQYF. Filled out from reference TRBV19 and TRBJ2-3, the complete variable domain reads DGGITQSPKYLFRKEGQNVTLSCEQNLNHDAMYWYRQDPGQGLRLIYYSQIVNDFQKGDIAEGYSVSREKKESFPLTVTSAQKNPTAFYLCASSPRGRVSTDTQYFGPGTRLTVL.